This T cell receptor (beta chain) was profiled in a study of identifying expanded T cells in peripheral blood. Study-wide results and limits: Differentially abundant clones: around 1.2 between replicates, roughly 16 at two to three weeks, 19 at four. Approximately 2-week clone count variance significantly increased as total template count grew.

No infections or other immune events were documented during collection. This CDR3 spans 14 amino acids. V was shortened by 2 bases and J by 2 bases, with 7 bases between the two germline ends. Germline V gene lookup returns CDR1 LNHDA and CDR2 SQIVND (reference sequence). On this clone: The antigen is unknown.

Some clones are missing from TCRdb's copy, which holds only in-frame ones; the method was immunoSEQ multiplex PCR. Here the sample spans around 100,000 clones, over 75% being singletons. This receptor was taken from a person between 18 and 75 years old in good health. This chain joins TRBV19 and TRBJ1-5; D possibly corresponds to TRBD1 (6 bases). Sequencing used blood. CDR3 sequence: CASSIKGGNQPQHF. In DNA, the CDR3 is TGTGCCAGTAGTATAAAGGGGGGCAATCAGCCCCAGCATTTT.